This TCR beta chain appears in the sequencing data of a study of T-cell memory formation after mild COVID-19. Study background: TCR clusters were mostly confined to one donor each. The study, taken as a whole, reports: Day 15 to 85 contractors were CD4/CD8 balanced; later expanders leaned CD4+. Nothing showed for sure that second-wave clones peaking on day 37 were SARS-CoV-2 specific.

Barcoded TCR alpha and TCR beta cDNA libraries with UMIs came from 5'RACE using constant-segment primers. TCRdb independently ran MiXCR on the 5' RACE reads; one entry per CDR3 protein. The sample has about 470,000 distinct CDR3 sequences; approximately 23% are singletons. A note on this clonotype: The antigen is unknown.

Trimming removed 4 bases from V and 3 bases from J; junction bases left unmatched: 8. Germline V gene sequence: CDR1 KGHSH, CDR2 LQKENI. The CDR3 has 17 amino acids. The sequencing sample was made of PBMCs or a T cell subset sorted from them (not recorded which). J is TRBJ2-5 and V is TRBV18; TRBD2 agrees at 13 bases. This receptor was identified in an adult woman who had mild COVID-19 (a few samples of this study predate the infection). Cell type and time point are not known. CDR3 sequence reads: CASSQKTGLAGEETQYF. The CDR3 DNA reads as TGTGCCAGCTCACAAAAAACAGGACTAGCGGGAGAAGAGACCCAGTACTTC.